These 16 T cell receptor beta chains were all obtained from the same sample, sequenced in a study of identical twins (dated by TCRdb to the mid-2010s). Library generation was performed with 5' RACE. TCRdb lists the instrument as Illumina HiSeq 2000. TCRdb trimmed the raw reads at Q25, called clones with MiXCR and kept productive beta chains. Rows merge per CDR3 protein into single entries with the most common DNA and genes. This sample gives approximately 690,000 distinct CDR3 sequences in total; roughly 6% of them show up just once. The top ten clonotypes cover 1.5% to 2% of the sample. Sequencing used naive T cells sorted from blood. The sample's cell subset or site label, decoded: cells isolated with a human naive T-cell isolation kit. The source of these receptors is a man between 18 and 35 years old in good health.

There are a few counts of this clonotype. The chain carries TRBV7-2 and TRBJ2-7; the match to TRBD2 covers 8 bases. The CDR3 contains 15 residues. Germline CDR1 reads SGHTA; CDR2 reads FQGNSA. The J segment lost 12 bases and the V segment lost 5 bases, leaving 18 bases of the junction unmatched. The CDR3 sequence is CASSTRISGTTQPYF. The CDR3 coding sequence is TGTGCCAGCAGCACCCGGATTAGCGGGACAACTCAACCGTACTTC.

This clonotype was seen at least ten times. The V call is TRBV28, the J call TRBJ2-4; either TRBD1 or TRBD2 may supply D (6 bases each). This CDR3 is built from 14 residues. V dropped 5 bases and J dropped 6 bases, with 14 bases sitting between them. Germline CDR1 and CDR2: MDHEN and SYDVKM. The CDR3, as DNA: TGTGCCAGCAGTCCGCCGGGGGCGATAAACATTCAGTACTTC. This sequence encodes CASSPPGAINIQYF.

At least ten counts were recorded for this clonotype. The chain links TRBV5-1 to TRBJ1-1; no definite D call. The CDR3 is 13 amino acids. The germline CDR1 and CDR2 sequences are SGHRS and YFSETQ. The V end was cut by 7 bases, the J end by 3 bases, with 13 bases between. CDR3 region: CASSPGGDTEAFF. The CDR3 DNA is TGCGCCAGCTCACCCGGTGGGGACACTGAAGCTTTCTTT.

This clonotype was seen at least ten times. The chain combines TRBV7-8 with TRBJ1-5; D perhaps matches TRBD1 (5 bases). Trimming pared 6 bases from V and 4 bases from J, leaving 16 bases between. This CDR3 has 15 amino acids. The V gene's germline CDR1 is SGHVS and CDR2 FQNEAQ. The CDR3 region has the DNA TGTGCCAGCAGTTATAGTGGGGGGGAAAATCAGCCCCAGCATTTT. It codes for CASSYSGGENQPQHF.

At least ten counts were recorded for this clonotype. The chain is built from TRBV12-3 or TRBV12-4 and TRBJ1-2; 7 nucleotides align to TRBD1. CDR3 size: 14 residues. J gave up 8 bases and V 6 bases, and 12 bases lay outside the gene matches. The CDR3, as DNA: TGTGCCAGCAGCCCTGAACCGACAGGGAAAGGCTACACCTTC. Translating gives CASSPEPTGKGYTF.

This clonotype appeared many times. The CDR3 here is CASSYSAGDTGELFF. DNA for the CDR3: TGTGCCAGCAGTTACTCGGCAGGCGACACCGGGGAGCTGTTTTTT. The V and J genes are TRBV6-5 and TRBJ2-2; D gene uncertain. The V gene's germline CDR1 is MNHEY and CDR2 SVGAGI. This CDR3 is 15 amino acids long. The V and J ends lost 0 bases and 3 bases respectively, with 8 bases between them.

At least ten counts were recorded for this clonotype. The rearrangement links TRBV20-1 to TRBJ2-3, with 12 bases matching TRBD2. Germline-derived CDR1 and CDR2 are DFQATT and SNEGSKA (reference sequence). The trim removed 5 bases at V and 2 bases at J, leaving 11 bases unmatched. The CDR3 runs 17 residues. As DNA, the CDR3 is TGCAGTGCTCCGACTAGCGGGAGATGGGGTTACACAGATACGCAGTATTTT. The encoded protein is CSAPTSGRWGYTDTQYF.

There are many counts of this clonotype. This chain uses TRBV20-1 with TRBJ1-2; no clear D gene. Germline lookup yields CDR1 DFQATT and CDR2 SNEGSKA (reference sequence). CDR3 size: 16 residues. V shed 0 bases and J shed 4 bases, with 18 bases lying between them. The DNA for the CDR3 is TGCAGTGCTAGAGAATTGCTCGGACTGCTCCTCTATGGCTACACCTTC. Translation: CSARELLGLLLYGYTF.

This clonotype turned up a few times. This rearrangement joins TRBV5-1 to TRBJ2-3, with TRBD2 as a possible D gene (5 bases). Germline assignment: CDR1 SGHRS and CDR2 YFSETQ. There are 18 residues in the CDR3. Trimming cost V 1 base and J 0 bases, with 18 bases left between them. CDR3 DNA: TGCGCCAGCAGCTTGCACCCCGAAGGACGGGAAAGCACAGATACGCAGTATTTT. Encoded protein: CASSLHPEGRESTDTQYF.

This clonotype showed up many times. The chain has TRBV12-3 or TRBV12-4 and TRBJ2-1, with D perhaps matching TRBD2 (5 bases). This CDR3 has 13 residues. The V and J ends lost 3 bases and 9 bases respectively, with 12 bases between them. The CDR3 reads CASSFFSGLEQFF. The CDR3 coding sequence is TGTGCCAGCAGTTTTTTCTCTGGACTTGAGCAGTTCTTC.

This clonotype was counted at least ten times. The V and J genes are TRBV27 and TRBJ1-3; no clear D gene. CDR3 length: 16 amino acids. V dropped 0 bases and J dropped 0 bases, with 9 bases sitting between them. The V gene's germline CDR1 is MNHEY and CDR2 SMNVEV (reference sequence). CDR3 sequence reads: CASSLSWPSSGNTIYF. The CDR3 DNA sequence: TGTGCCAGCAGTTTATCGTGGCCAAGCTCTGGAAACACCATATATTTT.

The chain uses TRBV9 and TRBJ2-7; D is unclear. CDR1 and CDR2 (germline): SGDLS, YYNGEE. This CDR3 comprises 16 residues. Trimming stripped 3 bases from V and 4 bases from J, with 20 bases between. The CDR3 bases are TGTGCCAGCAGCGGCCCGGGTCCGCTAGATCAATACGAGCAGTACTTC. The encoded protein is CASSGPGPLDQYEQYF.

This clonotype has ten or more counts. V and J are TRBV5-1 and TRBJ2-2; no reliable D call. CDR1 SGHRS and CDR2 YFSETQ come from the germline V gene. The germline V and J ends were trimmed by 0 bases and 2 bases, with 8 bases remaining between them. CDR3 length: 15 amino acids. The CDR3 coding sequence is TGCGCCAGCAGCTTGGGGACCACTAACACCGGGGAGCTGTTTTTT. This translates into CASSLGTTNTGELFF.

The gene calls are TRBV6-1 and TRBJ2-1; 7 bases are a match to TRBD2. Germline CDR1 reads MNHNS; CDR2 reads SASEGT. J lost 4 bases, V lost 8 bases, and 11 bases had no gene match. There are 15 residues in the CDR3. CDR3 nucleotides: TGTGCCAGCGGGCCTTCTAGCGGAGGATACAATGAGCAGTTCTTC. Amino acids: CASGPSSGGYNEQFF.

The table lists this clonotype with many counts. This rearrangement joins TRBV7-9 to TRBJ2-7; 9 nucleotides align to TRBD1. Looked up from germline, CDR1 is SEHNR and CDR2 is FQNEAQ (reference sequence). Losses at the gene ends were 3 bases for V and 6 bases for J; bases not matched to a gene: 6. CDR3 length equals 14 residues. The CDR3 loop is CASSFAGTGSEQYF. CDR3 in DNA: TGTGCCAGCAGCTTCGCCGGGACAGGGTCCGAGCAGTACTTC. The variable domain in full, completed from reference TRBV7-9 and TRBJ2-7, reads DTGVSQNPRHKITKRGQNVTFRCDPISEHNRLYWYRQTLGQGPEFLTYFQNEAQLEKSRLLSDRFSAERPKGSFSTLEIQRTEQGDSAMYLCASSFAGTGSEQYFGPGTRLTVT.

This clonotype was recorded many times. This sequence joins TRBV6-4 and TRBJ1-1, with D possibly matching TRBD1 (5 bases). The CDR3 totals 13 residues. CDR1 is MRHNA, CDR2 SNTAGT, per germline. V lost 4 bases and J lost 4, with 10 bases in between. The CDR3 DNA reads as TGTGCCAGCAGTGGCCCCGGGGGCACTGAAGCTTTCTTT. It codes for CASSGPGGTEAFF.